The source of this T cell receptor (beta chain) is a study of T-cell reconstitution after alpha-beta-depleted transplantation in children. Points from the study as a whole: It was reported that alpha-beta T cells came from several hundred expanded graft clones (about two months after transplant).

Preparation of the TCRbeta library involved a method that used unique molecular identifiers. TCRdb itself ran the PCR reads through MiXCR, one entry per CDR3 protein. The sample has 600,000 to 800,000 distinct CDR3 sequences, around 14% seen once. Germline CDR1 is SQVTM and CDR2 is ANQGSEA. The trim removed 3 bases at V and 6 bases at J, leaving 6 bases unmatched. The CDR3 is 14 amino acids. In this sample, this clonotype turned up many times. What it recognizes is unknown. The chain recombines TRBV29-1 with TRBJ2-1; 9 nucleotides line up with TRBD2. This clonotype was obtained from a girl aged 2 to 10 with congenital amegakaryocytic thrombocytopenia, due to receive a stem cell transplant. The input for sequencing was PBMCs, taken before TCRalphabeta/CD19-depleted stem cell transplant. The DNA for the CDR3 is TGCAGCGTTGATGTAGCGGGAGTCTTCAATGAGCAGTTCTTC. It translates to CSVDVAGVFNEQFF.